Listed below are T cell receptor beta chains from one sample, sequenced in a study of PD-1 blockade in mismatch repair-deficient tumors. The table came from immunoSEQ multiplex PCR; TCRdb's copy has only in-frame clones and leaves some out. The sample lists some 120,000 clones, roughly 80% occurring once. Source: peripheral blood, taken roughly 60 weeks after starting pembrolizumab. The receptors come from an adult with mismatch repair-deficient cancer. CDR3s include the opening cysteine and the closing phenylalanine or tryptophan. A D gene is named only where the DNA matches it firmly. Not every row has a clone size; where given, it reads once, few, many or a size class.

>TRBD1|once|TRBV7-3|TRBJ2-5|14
CASSRDRSQETQYF
TGTGCCAGCAGCCGGGACAGAAGTCAAGAGACCCAGTACTTC
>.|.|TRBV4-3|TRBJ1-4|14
CASSRDTSNEKLFF
TGCGCCAGCAGCCGGGACACGTCAAATGAAAAACTGTTTTTT
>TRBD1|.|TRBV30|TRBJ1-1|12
CAWSQTGTEAFF
TGTGCCTGGAGTCAGACAGGGACTGAAGCTTTCTTT
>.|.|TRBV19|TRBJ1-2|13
CASRHQDNYGYTF
TGTGCCAGCAGACATCAGGACAACTATGGCTACACCTTC
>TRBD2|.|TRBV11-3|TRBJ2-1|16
CASSPRTSGGHNEQFF
TGTGCCAGCAGCCCTCGGACTAGCGGGGGCCACAATGAGCAGTTCTTC
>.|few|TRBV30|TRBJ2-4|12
CAWSLGKNIQYF
TGTGCCTGGAGTCTCGGGAAAAACATTCAGTACTTC
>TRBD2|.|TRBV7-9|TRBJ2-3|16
CASSAGLAGGTDTQYF
TGTGCCAGCAGCGCTGGACTAGCGGGGGGCACAGATACGCAGTATTTT
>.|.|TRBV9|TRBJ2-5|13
CASSVAGSETQYF
TGTGCCAGCAGCGTAGCAGGGTCCGAGACCCAGTACTTC
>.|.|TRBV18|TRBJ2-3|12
CASSSAADTQYF
TGTGCCAGCTCCTCCGCGGCAGATACGCAGTATTTT
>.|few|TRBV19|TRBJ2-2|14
CASSIGLNTGELFF
TGTGCCAGTAGTATCGGGCTAAACACCGGGGAGCTGTTTTTT
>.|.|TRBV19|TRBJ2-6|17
CASQYRGISSGANVLTF
TGTGCCTCGCAGTATCGGGGGATCAGCTCTGGGGCCAACGTCCTGACTTTC
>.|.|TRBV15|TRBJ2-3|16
CATSISSAEEEDTQYF
TGTGCCACCAGCATCAGCAGCGCAGAAGAAGAAGATACGCAGTATTTT